This record concerns one T cell receptor beta chain sequence. This clone was counted once. Its antigen has not been determined. Qualities for individual bases were not recorded, and no much larger clone is one base off. This record comes from a study of cytomegalovirus exposure and HLA in healthy donors (dated 2017 in TCRdb). A note on the overall study: An earlier analysis of 550 to 700 of the donors reported roughly 270 Gb of sequence data and some 100 million unique TCR beta sequences from around 200 million T cells. Typing coverage differed by locus: A, B, C, DRB1 and DQB1 were typed in about 620-640 donors, DQA1 in about 510, DPA1 in approximately 600, and DPB1 in just under 490. An earlier analysis of several hundred of the donors applied high-throughput TCR beta sequencing to assess whether each TCR beta V gene segment acted as functional or pseudogenic. Across roughly 420 genotyped donors of the cohort, an average of roughly 250,000 unique TCR beta nucleotide sequences per donor were sequenced, and 15% to 20% of those sequences were non-productive. The study combined high-throughput TCR immunosequencing, statistical association of individual TCRs with disease status, and machine learning to predict cytomegalovirus infection status. Donor age, sex, ethnicity and CMV serostatus were compiled alongside the repertoire data. Besides the first cohort of roughly 660 subjects, a separate validation cohort made up of 95 to 150 different subjects was used. The aim of the study was to test whether cataloging public T cell receptors could identify signatures of past pathogen exposure. In a later analysis, previously published TCR beta repertoires from roughly 710 donors were re-analyzed and high-resolution HLA genotyping was added so that TCR occurrence patterns could be studied. All discovery cohort repertoires had been generated using a single sequencing platform. About 280 gigabases of sequencing data and about 92 million unique TCR sequences made up an early release that covered some 640 HLA-typed donors. A later genetic analysis used genome-wide SNP genotypes for about 60% of the 666 donors, treating that subset as a discovery cohort. Using immunosequencing, the study profiled T cell repertoires from 666 subjects and related those repertoires to cytomegalovirus serostatus. HLA typing covered class I and class II loci at four-digit resolution. A handful of DR-DQ haplotypes were handled as single units for association and clustering because linkage in the cohort was strong. Rather than drawing on any new phenotypic data, the later analysis identified candidate immune exposures from TCR beta sequences and the way those sequences occurred across donors. The genetic ancestry cluster associated with self-reported Caucasian donors included 81% of the 300 to 400 genotyped donors. The full study reports these points: Cytomegalovirus status was reported to be diagnosed by the classifier with high specificity and sensitivity in both the original and validation cohorts. Correlated functional status among segregating V segments might be attributable to linkage disequilibrium, but an unknown experimental factor could not be ruled out. CMV serostatus was the only immune exposure information available for the cohort. When HLA alleles, especially DR and DQ, strongly co-occurred, TCR associations were difficult to assign to individual alleles. In this cohort, only TCR beta chains were sequenced, and detectable features were limited by the absence of alpha or paired-chain data. According to a later analysis, most CMV-associated TCR beta chains appeared to be HLA-restricted, and the HLA associations seemed to be driven largely by CMV exposure. According to a later genetic analysis, donors in an Asian-associated ancestry cluster had fewer N-insertions in productive TCRs than the approximately 670-donor mean. In a later analysis, HLA-associated TCR beta chains showed more clonal expansion and lower generation probabilities than non-associated chains that were equally common. A further reported finding was that TCR beta sequences accurately predicted the HLA-A and HLA-B alleles for most subjects in the first cohort. Some IMGT-functional V segments, including TRBV6-2 and TRBV6-3, could not be told apart with the 87-base-pair reads, so those segments were excluded. V-gene and J-gene trimming of TCR beta chains was associated with a missense DCLRE1C variant in a later genetic analysis, and the association was replicated in an independent cohort. According to a later analysis, parvovirus B19, influenza, CMV and Epstein-Barr virus appeared linked to several top co-occurrence clusters. Most TCR sequences were observed very rarely across donors, whereas some public TCRs were present in many individuals. A later analysis associated 15,000 to 20,000 TCR beta sequences with specific HLA alleles at a false discovery rate of 0.05. In vitro tests confirmed that a few of the cytomegalovirus-associated TCR beta chains recognize cytomegalovirus antigens. In the study, 150 to 200 TCR beta chains were listed as associated with cytomegalovirus. Because counts were too low, some 17 rarely observed V segments, including chromosome 9 orphons, were excluded from the earlier analysis of roughly 580 of the donors. According to a later analysis, TCR association rates differed among HLA loci, with DRB1 alleles showing the most associated TCRs and HLA-C alleles showing the fewest. HLA typing was unavailable for some donors at each locus, so association tests used only the typed subset. Roughly uniform sequencing depth across donors was assumed in presence/absence analyses, although this assumption may not hold. A group of highly shared sequence variants was considered likely to be a technical artifact of the sequencing pipeline. It was suggested by the authors that the approach could potentially be generalized to other disease states and immunological phenotypes. In an earlier analysis of 500 to 650 of the donors, most TCR beta V segments appeared in productive rearrangements about 87% or about 30% of the time, broadly matching IMGT annotations.

The library was produced with the immunoSEQ multiplex PCR assay. A mixture of 60 forward primers for TCR Vbeta segments and 13 reverse primers for TCR Jbeta segments was used in the multiplex PCR. Amplification of the CDR3 region of rearranged TCR beta genes was performed with a multiplex PCR assay on genomic DNA. On the Illumina HiSeq System, the amplified TCR beta libraries were sequenced as 87-base-pair reads. Under the source paper's analysis protocol: In a later analysis, approximately 74 million unique TCR beta chains were counted across the 650 to 700 repertoires, and about 10 million of these chains were shared by at least two donors. Raw reads were error-corrected and collapsed into unique sequences by a nearest-neighbor algorithm in which closely related sequences were merged to remove PCR and sequencing errors. V, D and J gene segments were assigned by aligning CDR3 sequences to IMGT reference sequences. For a sequence to be retained, a match of at least six nucleotides to both a V gene segment and a J gene segment was required. Rearrangements were called productive when the CDR3 lacked stop codons and stayed in frame with V and J; all others were non-productive. CDR3 was defined by IMGT convention, running from the second conserved V-encoded cysteine to the conserved J-encoded phenylalanine. Sequences without an unambiguous match to a single V gene segment were excluded from the earlier analysis of several hundred of the donors. In an earlier analysis of a few hundred of the donors, V segments were called functional above 56.7% productive rearrangements and were called segregating when the between-donor standard deviation exceeded 5%. To diagnose cytomegalovirus status from the catalog of TCR beta chain sequences, a statistical classification framework was built. In a later analysis, TCR nucleotide sequences were compared against IMGT/GENE-DB human TR gene sequences so that V and J genes could be assigned. A later analysis assigned CDR3 sequences and most-parsimonious VDJ recombination scenarios with the TCRdist pipeline. In a later analysis, every TCR beta chain was defined by the combination of its CDR3 amino acid sequence and its V-gene family, and reads without a unique V-gene family were dropped. In a later analysis, some 600 highly shared, low-generation-probability nucleotide sequences were removed to address suspected cross-contamination and a sequencing artifact. For each public chain, a later analysis derived a clonal expansion index from normalized ranks of inferred template counts within each repertoire. In a later analysis, generation probabilities were computed with a VDJ recombination model fitted to out-of-frame rearrangements, and the resulting probabilities were checked against IGoR. A later analysis scored TCR-TCR, TCR-HLA and TCR-CMV co-occurrence with hypergeometric tests, applying a repertoire-size bias correction to TCR pairs. In a later analysis, false discovery rates were estimated by permuting HLA or CMV assignments 20 times. In a later analysis, co-occurring TCRs were grouped using DBSCAN, with TCRdist sequence similarity added in when clustering inside HLA-allele-positive subsets. Repertoires with fewer than 30,000 or more than 120,000 public chains, plus five repertoires with anomalous nucleotide sharing, were excluded from co-occurrence clustering. TCRdb re-hosts the immuneACCESS table, in-frame sequences only. Its copies lack some clones; in the studies checked, an unresolved V gene accounts for under half of them, and the cause for the rest is not known. V and J calls and clone size are copied from that table; D and trimming were computed from the DNA. Here the sample has over 150,000 clones; more than 75% occur a single time. The ten most abundant clones make up about 0.98% of the sample.

In the germline V gene, CDR1 corresponds to MDHEN and CDR2 to SYDVKM. There are 14 amino acids in the CDR3, from cysteine to phenylalanine inclusive. Only the CDR3 part of the read is kept: 42 bases, read in frame from the first base. Germline trimming amounts to 5 bases on V and 4 bases on J, with 5 as the count of junction bases outside the gene matches. The cohort consisted of 650 to 700 healthy bone marrow donors. Cohort members were all nominally healthy when sampled, although unrecorded immune exposures were likely present. The donor was CMV seropositive and belonged to the group of over 250 seropositive cohort members. A peripheral blood sample was provided by each donor, and peripheral blood mononuclear cells were used for TCR beta sequencing. The Qiagen DNeasy Blood Extraction Kit was used to extract genomic DNA from the blood cell samples.

The V and J genes are TRBV28 and TRBJ2-7, with 10 middle bases fitting TRBD1. Sequencing used PBMCs. The clonotype originates from a girl aged 2-15 years in good health and CMV-seropositive. This receptor has the CDR3 CASSPPDRGYEQYF. The DNA reads TGTGCCAGCAGTCCCCCGGACAGGGGGTACGAGCAGTACTTC.